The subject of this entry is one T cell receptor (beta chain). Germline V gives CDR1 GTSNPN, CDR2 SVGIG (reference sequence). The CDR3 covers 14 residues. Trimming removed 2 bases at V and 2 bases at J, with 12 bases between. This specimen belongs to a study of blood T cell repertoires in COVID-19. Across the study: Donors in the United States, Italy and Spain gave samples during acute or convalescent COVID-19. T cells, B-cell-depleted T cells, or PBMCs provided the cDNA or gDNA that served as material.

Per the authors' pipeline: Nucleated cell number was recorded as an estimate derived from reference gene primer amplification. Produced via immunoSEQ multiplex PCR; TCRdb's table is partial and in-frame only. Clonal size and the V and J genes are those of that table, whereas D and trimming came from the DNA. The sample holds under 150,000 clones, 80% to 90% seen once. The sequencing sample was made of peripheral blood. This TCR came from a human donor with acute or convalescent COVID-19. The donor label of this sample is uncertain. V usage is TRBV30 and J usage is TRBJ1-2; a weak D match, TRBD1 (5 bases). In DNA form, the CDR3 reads TGTGCCTGGAGTCCCCCCGGACAAAACTATGGCTACACCTTC. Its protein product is CAWSPPGQNYGYTF.